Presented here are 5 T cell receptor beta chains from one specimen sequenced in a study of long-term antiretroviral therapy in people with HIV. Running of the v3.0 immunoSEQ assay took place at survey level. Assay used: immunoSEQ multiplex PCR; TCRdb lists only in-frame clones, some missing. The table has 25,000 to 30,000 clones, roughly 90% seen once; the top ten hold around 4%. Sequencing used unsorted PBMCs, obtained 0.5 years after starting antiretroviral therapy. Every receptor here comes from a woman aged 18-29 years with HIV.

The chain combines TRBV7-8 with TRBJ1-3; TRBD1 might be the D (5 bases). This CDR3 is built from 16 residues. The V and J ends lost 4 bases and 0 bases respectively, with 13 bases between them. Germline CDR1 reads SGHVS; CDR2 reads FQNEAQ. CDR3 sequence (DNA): TGTGCCAGCAGCTCACGGGTAGGGGACTCTGGAAACACCATATATTTT. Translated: CASSSRVGDSGNTIYF. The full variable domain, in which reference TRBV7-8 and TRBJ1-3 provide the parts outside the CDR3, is GAGVSQSPRYKVAKRGQDVALRCDPISGHVSLFWYQQALGQGPEFLTYFQNEAQLDKSGLPSDRFFAERPEGSVSTLKIQRTQQEDSAVYLCASSSRVGDSGNTIYFGEGSWLTVV.

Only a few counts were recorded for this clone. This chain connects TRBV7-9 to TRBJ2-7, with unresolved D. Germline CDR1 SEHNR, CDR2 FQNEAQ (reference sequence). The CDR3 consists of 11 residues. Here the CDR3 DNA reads TGTGCGACACGCGTCGGGTACGAGCAGTACTTC. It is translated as CATRVGYEQYF.

The CDR3 protein is CASSVEGSGNQPQHF. CDR3 in DNA: TGTGCCAGCAGCGTAGAGGGGTCGGGCAATCAGCCCCAGCATTTT. The V call is TRBV9, the J call TRBJ1-5; TRBD1 might be the D (5 bases). The CDR3 is 15 amino acids. The germline CDR1 and CDR2 sequences are SGDLS and YYNGEE. V was trimmed by 0 bases and J by 2 bases, leaving 9 bases between them. Using reference TRBV9 and TRBJ1-5 for the parts outside the CDR3, the full variable domain is DSGVTQTPKHLITATGQRVTLRCSPRSGDLSVYWYQQSLDQGLQFLIQYYNGEERAKGNILERFSAQQFPDLHSELNLSSLELGDSALYFCASSVEGSGNQPQHFGDGTRLSIL.

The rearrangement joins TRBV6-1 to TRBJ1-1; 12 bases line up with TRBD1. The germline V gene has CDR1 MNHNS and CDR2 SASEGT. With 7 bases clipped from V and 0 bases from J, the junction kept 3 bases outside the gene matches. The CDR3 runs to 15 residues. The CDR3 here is CASKGTGGLNTEAFF. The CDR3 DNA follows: TGTGCCAGCAAGGGGACAGGGGGCCTGAACACTGAAGCTTTCTTT.

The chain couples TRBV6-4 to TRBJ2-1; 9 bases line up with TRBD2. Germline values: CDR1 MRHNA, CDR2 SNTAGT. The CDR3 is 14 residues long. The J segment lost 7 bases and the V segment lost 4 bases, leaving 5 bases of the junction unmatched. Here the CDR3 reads CASSAGTSYNEQFF. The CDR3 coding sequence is TGTGCCAGCAGTGCCGGGACTAGCTATAATGAGCAGTTCTTC.